The text below deals with one T cell receptor (beta chain). The data were obtained in a study of patients and donors after allogeneic stem cell transplantation. TCRdb reprocessed the RT-PCR reads with MiXCR, giving one entry per CDR3 protein. The sample gives some 1,600 distinct CDR3 sequences, 17% of which show up once; around 60% is in the top ten. V gave up 10 bases and J gave up 2 bases, with 19 bases separating them. This CDR3 region has 15 residues. The V gene's germline CDR1 is MNHEY and CDR2 SVGAGI. Sequenced input: blood, either unsorted or a sorted T cell fraction (not recorded which). The TCR comes from a human donor who was either an allogeneic HSCT recipient or a stem cell or donor lymphocyte infusion donor (not recorded which). It is not recorded whose cells these are; they may come from a transplant donor. V usage is TRBV6-5 and J usage is TRBJ2-3; D uncertain. CDR3: CATDKETSNTDTQYF. The CDR3 region has the DNA TGTGCCACCGATAAAGAGACCAGTAACACAGATACGCAGTATTTT.